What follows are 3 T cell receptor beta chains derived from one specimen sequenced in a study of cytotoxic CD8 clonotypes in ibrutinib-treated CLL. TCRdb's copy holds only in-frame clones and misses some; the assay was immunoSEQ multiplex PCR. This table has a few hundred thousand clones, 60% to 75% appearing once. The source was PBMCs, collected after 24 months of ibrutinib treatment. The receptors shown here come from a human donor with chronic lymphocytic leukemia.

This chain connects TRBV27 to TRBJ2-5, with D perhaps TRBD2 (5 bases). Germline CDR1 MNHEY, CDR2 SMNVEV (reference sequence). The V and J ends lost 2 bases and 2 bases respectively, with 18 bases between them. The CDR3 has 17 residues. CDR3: CASSLGTVGVGQETQYF. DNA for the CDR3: TGTGCCAGCAGTTTAGGTACCGTGGGAGTAGGGCAAGAGACCCAGTACTTC.

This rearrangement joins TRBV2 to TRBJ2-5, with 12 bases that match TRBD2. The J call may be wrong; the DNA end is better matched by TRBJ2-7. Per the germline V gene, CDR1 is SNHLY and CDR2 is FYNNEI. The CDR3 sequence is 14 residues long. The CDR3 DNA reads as TGTGCCAGCAGATCCCTAGCGGGAGGGGGCGAGCAGTACTTC. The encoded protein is CASRSLAGGGEQYF.

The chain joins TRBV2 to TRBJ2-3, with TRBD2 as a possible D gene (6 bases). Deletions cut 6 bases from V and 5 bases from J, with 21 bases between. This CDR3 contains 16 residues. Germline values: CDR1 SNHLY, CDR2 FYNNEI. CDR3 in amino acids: CASRRTGLPWGDTQYF. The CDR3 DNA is TGTGCCAGCAGGCGTACGGGACTTCCCTGGGGAGATACGCAGTATTTT.